These 18 T cell receptor beta chains were all obtained from the same sample, sequenced in a study of cytomegalovirus exposure and HLA in healthy donors. The primer mix had 60 Vbeta and 13 Jbeta primers. Measured with immunoSEQ multiplex PCR; TCRdb has only the in-frame clones, and not every one. The sample has around 50,000 clones. The sample was PBMCs. These receptor sequences come from a male donor in good health and CMV-seropositive.

CDR3 nucleotides: TGCGCCAGCAGCTTGTCTCAGGGGGCCGGGGAGCTGTTTTTT. This codes for CASSLSQGAGELFF. J is TRBJ2-2 and V is TRBV5-1; 7 nucleotides match TRBD1. The germline V gene has CDR1 SGHRS and CDR2 YFSETQ. This CDR3 has 14 residues. With 1 base clipped from V and 6 bases from J, the junction kept 3 bases outside the gene matches.

In DNA form, the CDR3 reads TGTGCCAGCATGGTGAGGGCGGAACAGTTCTTC. This sequence encodes CASMVRAEQFF. V usage is TRBV28 and J usage is TRBJ2-1, with TRBD2 as a possible D gene (5 bases). Per the germline V gene, CDR1 is MDHEN and CDR2 is SYDVKM. With 7 bases removed from V and 13 bases from J, the gap between germline ends came to 14 bases. The length of the CDR3 is 11 residues.

This chain links TRBV15 with TRBJ1-1; D not certain. The length of the CDR3 is 14 residues. The V gene lost 8 bases and the J gene lost 0 bases, with 13 bases spanning the gap. Germline CDR1 and CDR2: LNHNV and YYDKDF (reference sequence). Here the CDR3 DNA reads TGTGCCACCGGGGAGGGATGGGTGAACACTGAAGCTTTCTTT. Translating gives CATGEGWVNTEAFF.

V usage is TRBV27 and J usage is TRBJ2-3, with a weak D call TRBD1 (6 bases). Trimming removed 3 bases from V and 0 bases from J, with 10 bases in between. The CDR3 spans 15 residues. Germline CDR1 is MNHEY and CDR2 is SMNVEV (reference sequence). The CDR3 region is CASSLTGASTDTQYF. The CDR3 coding sequence is TGTGCCAGCAGTTTGACAGGCGCTAGCACAGATACGCAGTATTTT.

This rearrangement joins TRBV7-9 to TRBJ1-1, with D maybe TRBD1 (6 bases). This CDR3 contains 13 residues. Per the germline V gene, CDR1 is SEHNR and CDR2 is FQNEAQ (reference sequence). V was clipped by 5 bases and J by 4 bases, with 11 bases between them. CDR3 amino acids: CASSQQGGTEAFF. The CDR3 DNA follows: TGTGCCAGCAGCCAACAGGGTGGCACTGAAGCTTTCTTT.

The rearrangement links TRBV5-6 to TRBJ1-2; no clear D gene. Germline values: CDR1 SGHDT, CDR2 YYEEEE. Trimming removed 1 base at V and 8 bases at J, with 12 bases between. This CDR3 is built from 13 residues. The CDR3 reads CASSLIPKQGYTF. CDR3 DNA sequence: TGTGCCAGCAGCTTGATACCCAAACAAGGCTACACCTTC.

The rearrangement links TRBV30 to TRBJ2-7; maybe TRBD2 (5 bases). Germline CDR1 reads GTSNPN; CDR2 reads SVGIG (reference sequence). Trimming stripped 0 bases from V and 2 bases from J, with 14 bases between. The length of the CDR3 is 15 residues. The CDR3 nucleotides are TGTGCCTGGAGTGTAGAAGGACTGCCCCCCTACGAGCAGTACTTC. It codes for CAWSVEGLPPYEQYF.

The chain couples TRBV7-6 to TRBJ1-4, with a possible D match to TRBD1 (6 bases). Trimming took 2 bases from V and 8 from J, leaving 15 bases between them. Germline lookup yields CDR1 SGHVS and CDR2 FNYEAQ. This CDR3 contains 15 residues. Written as DNA, the CDR3 is TGTGCCAGCAGCTTAAGGCCAGGGGAAGGAGAAAAACTGTTTTTT. Encoded protein: CASSLRPGEGEKLFF.

V and J are TRBV5-6 and TRBJ2-5, with TRBD1 matching 7 bases. After removal of 6 bases from V and 2 bases from J, the junction contained 4 bases not matched to a gene. This CDR3 is built from 13 residues. From germline, CDR1 is SGHDT and CDR2 YYEEEE. The CDR3 here is CASTQGVQETQYF. In DNA, the CDR3 is TGTGCCAGCACCCAGGGGGTTCAAGAGACCCAGTACTTC.

V and J are TRBV6-5 and TRBJ2-7; D is possibly TRBD2 (6 bases). CDR3 length: 14 amino acids. CDR1 and CDR2 from the germline V gene are MNHEY and SVGAGI. Trimming took off 2 bases at V and 3 bases at J, with 11 bases between the two ends. CDR3 DNA: TGTGCCAGCAGTTACGGTGGTAGCGGCTACGAGCAGTACTTC. Its protein is CASSYGGSGYEQYF.

V and J are TRBV4-3 and TRBJ2-7, with D maybe TRBD1 (6 bases). CDR3 size: 15 residues. V lost 0 bases to trimming and J lost 2 bases, with 11 bases between them. Germline V gene data show CDR1 as LGHNA and CDR2 as YSLEER. Written as DNA, the CDR3 is TGCGCCAGCAGCCAAGAAGGGACACGGACCTACGAGCAGTACTTC. As protein: CASSQEGTRTYEQYF.

The chain uses TRBV7-9 and TRBJ1-1, with 7 bases lining up with TRBD1. Germline loops: CDR1 SEHNR, CDR2 FQNEAQ (reference sequence). The CDR3 has 14 amino acids. V lost 3 bases to trimming and J lost 4 bases; unmatched junction nucleotides: 5. CDR3: CASSFDRAGTEAFF. As DNA, the CDR3 is TGTGCCAGCAGCTTCGACAGGGCAGGCACTGAAGCTTTCTTT.

The rearrangement joins TRBV4-1 to TRBJ2-7; TRBD1 matches 8 bases. The germline V gene encodes CDR1 MGHRA and CDR2 YSYEKL. This CDR3 spans 16 amino acids. Trimming cost V 6 bases and J 4 bases; bases outside gene matches: 14. The CDR3 DNA sequence: TGCGCCAGCAGTCCGACACCGGGACAGGCTAGGTACGAGCAGTACTTC. Translated: CASSPTPGQARYEQYF.

The chain recombines TRBV27 with TRBJ2-3; D gene unclear. Germline V CDR1 and CDR2: MNHEY, SMNVEV (reference sequence). Deletions cut 11 bases from V and 5 bases from J, with 17 bases between. The CDR3 is 13 amino acids. This CDR3 is CALGLPGRDTQYF. The CDR3 nucleotides are TGTGCCTTGGGCCTCCCTGGGCGAGATACGCAGTATTTT.

The J gene is TRBJ1-4, the V gene TRBV6-1; TRBD1 aligns across 9 bases. This CDR3 has 14 amino acids. With 6 bases clipped from V and 7 bases from J, the junction kept 6 bases outside the gene matches. Looked up from germline, CDR1 is MNHNS and CDR2 is SASEGT. The CDR3 is CASSTTGGGEKLFF. The CDR3 DNA reads TGTGCCAGCAGCACGACAGGGGGGGGTGAAAAACTGTTTTTT.

The chain is built from TRBV11-1 and TRBJ2-1, with 9 bases matching TRBD2. Germline V CDR1 and CDR2: SGHAT, FQDESV (reference sequence). J was trimmed by 3 bases and V by 6 bases; bases with no gene match: 6. The CDR3 has 15 residues. The CDR3 DNA reads TGTGCCAGCAGATCAAGCGGGGGGTTCTACAATGAGCAGTTCTTC. Translated: CASRSSGGFYNEQFF.

The chain combines TRBV9 with TRBJ2-4; 8 nucleotides agree with TRBD1. CDR1 and CDR2 from the germline V gene are SGDLS and YYNGEE. This CDR3 has 13 amino acids. The V gene end was trimmed by 5 bases and the J gene end by 9 bases; junction bases not matched to a gene: 7. CDR3 amino acids: CASRGQGDGIQYF. The CDR3 bases are TGTGCCAGCAGAGGACAGGGAGATGGCATTCAGTACTTC.

The chain recombines TRBV7-3 with TRBJ1-5; D is unclear. The CDR3 is 14 amino acids. Trimming removed 2 bases at V and 4 bases at J, with 9 bases between. The V gene's germline CDR1 is SGHTA and CDR2 FQGTGA. CDR3 nucleotides: TGTGCCAGCAGCTTATCCGGCGGTAATCAGCCCCAGCATTTT. Protein: CASSLSGGNQPQHF.